This T cell receptor (beta chain) is drawn from a study of control samples from healthy donors and cancer patients. Here immunoSEQ multiplex PCR was the method, and the copy in TCRdb shows in-frame clones only, minus some. The sample records hundreds of thousands of clones, approximately 90% being singletons. The sequenced material came from PBMCs. This TCR was sampled from a man in his forties with head and neck cancer.

In DNA, the CDR3 is TGTGCCAGCAGTGAAGCGCTTCGGGGTGGTCTCCACTTT. This codes for CASSEALRGGLHF. This sequence joins TRBV2 and TRBJ1-6; D uncertain. The CDR3 covers 13 residues. Germline loops: CDR1 SNHLY, CDR2 FYNNEI. The ends were cut back, 0 bases at V and 16 bases at J, with 13 bases in the middle.